These 25 T cell receptor beta chains originate from one sample sequenced in a study of shared clonotypes between healthy human individuals. It was CD45RO-negative cells, positively selected for CCR7, that made up naive CD8 cells, with terminally differentiated effector memory CD45RA+ cells excluded. Profiled with immunoSEQ multiplex PCR; TCRdb holds only in-frame clones, not every one. The repertoire holds about 590,000 clones, with over 95% as singletons. Material for sequencing was naive CD8+ T cells sorted from blood. The receptor source for this set is a woman between 25 and 40 years old in good health.

This chain connects TRBV6-5 to TRBJ1-3; D is perhaps TRBD1 (6 bases). The CDR3 is made up of 15 amino acids. Germline CDR1 and CDR2: MNHEY and SVGAGI. V lost 8 bases and J lost 2, with 16 bases in between. The DNA of the CDR3 is TGTGCCAGCGCACAGGGAAATTTTCCTGGAAACACCATATATTTT. As protein: CASAQGNFPGNTIYF.

In this sample, this clone turned up once. As DNA, the CDR3 is TGCGCCAGCAGTGCCGGGAGCGGGAGGGGGAACGAGCAGTACTTC. It encodes CASSAGSGRGNEQYF. The chain carries TRBV10-2 and TRBJ2-7, with TRBD2 matching over 10 bases. The CDR3 has 15 amino acids. CDR1 is WSHSY, CDR2 SAAADI, per germline. The junction had 8 bases not matched to a gene; V was cut back by 4 bases and J by 5 bases.

The rearrangement uses TRBV4-2 and TRBJ1-2; 7 bases align to TRBD1. Trimming at V came to 1 base and at J to 4 bases, leaving 3 bases not matched to a gene. CDR3 length: 14 amino acids. CDR1 LGHNA and CDR2 YNFKEQ come from the germline V gene. CDR3 nucleotide sequence: TGTGCCAGCAGCCAAGGAGGGGGCCTCTATGGCTACACCTTC. Its protein product is CASSQGGGLYGYTF.

The chain is built from TRBV6-4 and TRBJ1-1; D not certain. The CDR3 length is 14 residues. V lost 3 bases, J lost 6 bases, and 14 bases lay in between. Germline V gives CDR1 MRHNA, CDR2 SNTAGT. The chain's CDR3 is CASSEGHSLAEAFF. CDR3 nucleotide sequence: TGTGCCAGCAGTGAAGGGCACAGCCTCGCTGAAGCTTTCTTT.

This clone was found once. The chain links TRBV28 to TRBJ2-2, with D perhaps matching TRBD1 (5 bases). In germline, CDR1 is MDHEN, CDR2 SYDVKM. There are 15 residues in the CDR3. The V and J ends lost 3 bases and 4 bases respectively, with 12 bases between them. The DNA for the CDR3 is TGTGCCAGCAGTTTGGCAGGGTCGGTCACCGGGGAGCTGTTTTTT. Protein sequence: CASSLAGSVTGELFF.

The count of this clone is one. V is TRBV29-1 and J is TRBJ2-3, with D unclear. The ends were cut back, 2 bases at V and 5 bases at J, with 5 bases in the middle. The length of the CDR3 is 11 residues. Germline V gene sequence: CDR1 SQVTM, CDR2 ANQGSEA. CDR3: CSVELGDTQYF. In DNA, the CDR3 is TGCAGCGTTGAACTGGGAGATACGCAGTATTTT.

This chain connects TRBV27 to TRBJ2-5; possible D gene TRBD1, 5 bases. The CDR3 has 16 residues. Between the trimmed V and J ends, which lost 3 bases and 5 bases, there was a span of 19 bases. Germline V gives CDR1 MNHEY, CDR2 SMNVEV (reference sequence). CDR3 nucleotides: TGTGCCAGCAGTTTTCGGGTACAGGATTTCCCTGAGACCCAGTACTTC. It encodes CASSFRVQDFPETQYF.

The chain carries TRBV10-1 and TRBJ2-3; 8 bases are shared with TRBD2. With 5 bases clipped from V and 5 bases from J, the junction kept 9 bases outside the gene matches. Per the germline V gene, CDR1 is WNHNN and CDR2 is SYGVQD (reference sequence). This CDR3 comprises 15 residues. In nucleotides, the CDR3 is TGCGCCAGCAGTCGAACGGGGGGGACCGGAGATACGCAGTATTTT. Translation: CASSRTGGTGDTQYF.

The chain couples TRBV30 to TRBJ1-1; D is uncertain. The germline CDR1 and CDR2 sequences are GTSNPN and SVGIG (reference sequence). The ends were cut back, 5 bases at V and 6 bases at J, with 10 bases in the middle. This CDR3 has 11 amino acids. CDR3 protein: CAWSWGAEAFF. The CDR3 region has the DNA TGTGCCTGGTCGTGGGGAGCTGAAGCTTTCTTT.

This clone has just one count. The rearrangement links TRBV28 to TRBJ2-7, with D possibly being TRBD1 (7 bases). Germline lookup yields CDR1 MDHEN and CDR2 SYDVKM. The CDR3 contains 14 residues. V lost 3 bases to trimming and J lost 5 bases, with 14 bases between them. CDR3 coding DNA: TGTGCCAGCAGTTTTAGGCAGGGGGGCGACGAGCAGTACTTC. This sequence encodes CASSFRQGGDEQYF.

The chain employs TRBV11-2 and TRBJ1-6; weak D call: TRBD1 (6 bases). Between the trimmed V and J ends, which lost 1 base and 7 bases, there was a span of 11 bases. Germline V gene data show CDR1 as SGHAT and CDR2 as FQNNGV. The CDR3 spans 15 residues. The chain's CDR3 is CASSLAGEGNSPLHF. As DNA, the CDR3 is TGTGCCAGCAGCTTAGCAGGGGAGGGGAATTCACCCCTCCACTTT.

This rearrangement joins TRBV11-2 to TRBJ1-2; D not resolved. Trimming left V 2 bases short and J 0 bases short, with 10 bases between. This CDR3 spans 15 amino acids. From germline, CDR1 is SGHAT and CDR2 FQNNGV. Written as DNA, the CDR3 is TGTGCCAGCAGCTTAACACCCGAGGCTAACTATGGCTACACCTTC. The encoded protein is CASSLTPEANYGYTF.

The chain combines TRBV7-6 with TRBJ2-1; 7 bases are shared with TRBD2. The CDR3 consists of 14 residues. With 2 bases clipped from V and 3 bases from J, the junction kept 1 base outside the gene matches. In germline, CDR1 is SGHVS, CDR2 FNYEAQ. The CDR3 bases are TGTGCCAGCAGCTTAAGCGGGAACTACAATGAGCAGTTCTTC. Its translation: CASSLSGNYNEQFF.

V and J are TRBV4-1 and TRBJ2-2, with TRBD1 identical over 7 bases. The germline gives CDR1 MGHRA, CDR2 YSYEKL. The CDR3 is made up of 13 amino acids. The junction had 3 bases not matched to a gene; V was cut back by 3 bases and J by 8 bases. The CDR3 DNA follows: TGCGCCAGCAGCCACACAGGGGTGGGGGAGCTGTTTTTT. Residues: CASSHTGVGELFF.

V and J are TRBV10-1 and TRBJ2-2, with D uncertain. CDR1 and CDR2 (germline): WNHNN, SYGVQD (reference sequence). V lost 10 bases and J 7 bases, leaving 4 bases between the germline ends. This CDR3 is 9 amino acids long. The CDR3 DNA follows: TGCGCCATCCTCGGGGAGCTGTTTTTT. It is translated as CAILGELFF.

V usage is TRBV9 and J usage is TRBJ2-1; weak D call: TRBD1 (6 bases). Germline CDR1 is SGDLS and CDR2 is YYNGEE. This CDR3 has 16 amino acids. Trimming took 3 bases from V and 3 from J, leaving 16 bases between them. Written as DNA, the CDR3 is TGTGCCAGCAGCGCCAGGGGTGCCTCTTTCTACAATGAGCAGTTCTTC. Protein: CASSARGASFYNEQFF.

The chain combines TRBV7-8 with TRBJ2-7, with D possibly being TRBD1 (6 bases). Germline CDR1 and CDR2: SGHVS and FQNEAQ. The CDR3 extends over 15 amino acids. The ends were cut back, 4 bases at V and 3 bases at J, with 16 bases in the middle. CDR3: CASSSYRALHYEQYF. CDR3 in DNA: TGTGCCAGCAGCTCATACAGGGCCCTACACTACGAGCAGTACTTC. The variable domain in full, completed from reference TRBV7-8 and TRBJ2-7, reads GAGVSQSPRYKVAKRGQDVALRCDPISGHVSLFWYQQALGQGPEFLTYFQNEAQLDKSGLPSDRFFAERPEGSVSTLKIQRTQQEDSAVYLCASSSYRALHYEQYFGPGTRLTVT.

The rearrangement joins TRBV19 to TRBJ2-4; 8 nucleotides match TRBD1. Looked up from germline, CDR1 is LNHDA and CDR2 is SQIVND (reference sequence). The CDR3 is 19 residues long. The V gene end was trimmed by 5 bases and the J gene end by 0 bases; junction bases not matched to a gene: 15. CDR3 loop: CASSPGGARAGLAKNIQYF. As DNA, the CDR3 is TGTGCCAGTAGTCCAGGGGGCGCGCGGGCGGGTTTAGCCAAAAACATTCAGTACTTC.

The rearrangement uses TRBV7-9 and TRBJ2-7, with D uncertain. The V gene's germline CDR1 is SEHNR and CDR2 FQNEAQ (reference sequence). V lost 5 bases and J 1 base, leaving 9 bases between the germline ends. The CDR3 length is 13 residues. The CDR3 DNA reads TGTGCCAGCAGCCAAGTAGGATCCTACGAGCAGTACTTC. Amino acids: CASSQVGSYEQYF.

V usage is TRBV30 and J usage is TRBJ2-2; tentative D call: TRBD2 (5 bases). Germline-derived CDR1 and CDR2 are GTSNPN and SVGIG (reference sequence). Trimming took 4 bases from V and 5 from J, leaving 17 bases between them. This CDR3 region has 15 residues. This CDR3 is CAWTLVGGMTGELFF. The CDR3 DNA reads as TGTGCCTGGACCCTTGTAGGAGGAATGACCGGGGAGCTGTTTTTT.

This chain uses TRBV28 with TRBJ2-7; D may be TRBD2 (5 bases). Germline V gives CDR1 MDHEN, CDR2 SYDVKM. The V end lost 6 bases, the J end lost 0 bases, and 12 bases lay between the germline ends. CDR3 length: 14 amino acids. The CDR3 nucleotides are TGTGCCAGCAGATCCACGAGGGACTCCTACGAGCAGTACTTC. This translates into CASRSTRDSYEQYF.

J is TRBJ2-7 and V is TRBV11-2; D is undetermined. Trimming removed 1 base at V and 13 bases at J, with 11 bases between. CDR1 and CDR2 from the germline V gene are SGHAT and FQNNGV. The CDR3 length is 11 residues. The CDR3 here is CASSLGQVPYF. CDR3 coding DNA: TGTGCCAGCAGCTTAGGGCAAGTGCCCTACTTC.

V usage is TRBV13 and J usage is TRBJ2-1; 13 bases line up with TRBD2. V shed 6 bases and J 6 bases; nucleotides not matched to a gene: 2. The CDR3 sequence is 14 residues long. CDR1 is PRHDT, CDR2 FYEKMQ, per germline (reference sequence). CDR3: CASRLAGGLNEQFF. The DNA of the CDR3 is TGTGCCAGCAGACTAGCGGGAGGGCTCAATGAGCAGTTCTTC.

The chain is built from TRBV5-1 and TRBJ1-1; 9 bases align to TRBD1. V trimming: 3 bases; J trimming: 13 bases; junction bases outside the gene matches: 4. The CDR3 spans 11 residues. Germline V CDR1 and CDR2: SGHRS, YFSETQ. In nucleotides, the CDR3 is TGCGCCAGCAGCTCGGGACAGGGTTTTTTCTTT. Translating it yields CASSSGQGFFF.

The chain couples TRBV28 to TRBJ1-2, with unresolved D. CDR1 and CDR2 from the germline V gene are MDHEN and SYDVKM. The CDR3 contains 13 residues. V lost 3 bases to trimming and J lost 4 bases, with 9 bases between them. Here the CDR3 reads CASSLFQIYGYTF. The CDR3 nucleotides read TGTGCCAGCAGTTTGTTTCAGATCTATGGCTACACCTTC.